What follows is one T cell receptor (beta chain) and its context. Its target antigen remains unknown. These data originate in a study of CXCR3-negative and CXCR3-positive naive CD8 T cells (dated by TCRdb to between 2018 and 2021). Background on the whole study: In total, 130 million to 150 million TRB reads were obtained, or roughly 1.5 +/- 0.3 million reads per library. The TRBV-TRBJ cluster analysis covered naive subsets from about 5 donors and memory cells from 3 donors. Data from ten or so donors, pooled across two independent experiments, went into the diversity and physicochemical repertoire analyses.

For each CD8+ T cell subset, flow sorting was done in triplicate, and 300,000 or so cells per subset went directly into RLT lysis buffer. To keep memory contaminants out, a stringent definition of naive CD8+ T cells was applied: CD45RO-CCR7+CD27+CD95-. Peripheral blood mononuclear cells were isolated from buffy coats by standard density gradient centrifugation. Naive CXCR3-negative and CXCR3-positive CD8+ T cells were flow-sorted using a FACSAria III. Total RNA was extracted from sorted cells with an RNeasy Mini Kit. Here is what the overall study found, with its caveats: Because surface CD5, which is linked to self-reactivity in mice, was comparable between the naive subsets, TCR interaction strength was also inferred from TRB CDR3 physicochemical properties. TRB CDR3s from CXCR3-positive naive cells showed higher hydrophobicity (lower Kidera factor 4), lower energy, and higher strength and volume indices than CXCR3-negative naive cells. Comparably high repertoire diversity was found in both naive subsets, whereas much lower repertoire diversity was found in memory CD8+ T cells. Naive CXCR3-negative and CXCR3-positive cells from the same donor showed similar TRBV-TRBJ usage, whereas memory cells showed distinct patterns. CXCR3 expression partially decreased after cryopreservation, so most assays used freshly isolated PBMCs.

Sequencer: NextSeq 550. The Human TCR Profiling Kit (MiLaboratory) was used to make UMI-labeled 5' RACE TRB cDNA libraries. The full amount of extracted RNA was used for cDNA synthesis, and the full amount of resulting cDNA was used for PCR amplification. Libraries were prepared in parallel with an identical number of PCR cycles. Concerning the study's data processing: With a minimum of two reads required per UMI, MIGEC and MiXCR pulled out about 50,000 +/- 9,200 unique UMI-labeled TRB cDNA molecules from each library. On average, around 40,000 +/- 10,000 functional in-frame TRB CDR3 nucleotide clonotypes lacking stop codons were found per library. After downsampling to 5000 UMI-labeled TRB molecules per sample, diversity metrics, including normalized Shannon-Wiener and Chao1, were computed in VDJtools. VDJtools computed clonotype-size-weighted physicochemical properties of the central five CDR3 residues: interaction energy, strength, volume and Kidera factor 4. TCRdb reprocessed the sequencing reads and holds a single record per CDR3 protein sequence, with no DNA. V and J calls and clone size were set by TCRdb, not the authors. This sample's listing comprises around 56,000 distinct CDR3 sequences. Roughly 0.42% of the sample goes to the ten largest clones.

The germline V gene sets CDR1 to SQVTM and CDR2 to ANQGSEA. From the cysteine up to the phenylalanine, the CDR3 has a length of 16 residues. No DNA accompanies this entry. Input material: naive CXCR3- CD8+ T cells from blood. What this sample's cell subset or site label stands for: CD45RO-CCR7+CD27+CD95- naive CD8+ T cells lacking CXCR3 (TNR3-). This TCR came from a human donor in good health. Some clones in this sample may be carry-over from other donors' samples. This sequence uses TRBV29-1 and TRBJ2-1; TCRdb's D call of TRBD1 is untestable without DNA. The CDR3: CSVEIGVDRDNNEQFF.